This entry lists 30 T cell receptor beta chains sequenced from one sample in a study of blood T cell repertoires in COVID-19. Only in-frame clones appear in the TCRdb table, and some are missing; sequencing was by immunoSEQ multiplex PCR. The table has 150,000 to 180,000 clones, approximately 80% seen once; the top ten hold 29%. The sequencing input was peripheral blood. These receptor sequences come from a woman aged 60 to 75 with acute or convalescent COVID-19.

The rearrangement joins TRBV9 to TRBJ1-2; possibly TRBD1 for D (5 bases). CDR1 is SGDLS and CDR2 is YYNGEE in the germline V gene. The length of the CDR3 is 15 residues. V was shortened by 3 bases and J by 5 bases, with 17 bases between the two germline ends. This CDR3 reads CASSEGLDGFYGYTF. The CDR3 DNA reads TGTGCCAGCAGCGAGGGGTTGGACGGATTTTATGGCTACACCTTC.

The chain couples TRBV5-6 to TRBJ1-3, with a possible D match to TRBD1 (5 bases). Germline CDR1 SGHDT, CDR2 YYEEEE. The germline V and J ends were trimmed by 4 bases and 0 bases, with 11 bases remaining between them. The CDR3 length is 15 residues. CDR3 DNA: TGTGCCAGCAGCCTGAGGGGAGGCTCTGGAAACACCATATATTTT. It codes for CASSLRGGSGNTIYF.

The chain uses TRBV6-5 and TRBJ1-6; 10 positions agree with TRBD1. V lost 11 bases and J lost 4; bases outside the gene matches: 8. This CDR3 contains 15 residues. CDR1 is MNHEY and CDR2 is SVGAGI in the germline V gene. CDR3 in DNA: TGTGCCGCAGTCCGGGACAGGGGATATAATTCACCCCTCCACTTT. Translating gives CAAVRDRGYNSPLHF.

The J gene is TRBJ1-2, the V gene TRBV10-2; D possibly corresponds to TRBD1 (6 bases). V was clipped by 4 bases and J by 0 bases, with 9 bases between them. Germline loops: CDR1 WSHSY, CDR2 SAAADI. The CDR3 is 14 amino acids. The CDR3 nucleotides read TGCGCCAGCAGTGTCAGGGGACCTAACTATGGCTACACCTTC. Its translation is CASSVRGPNYGYTF.

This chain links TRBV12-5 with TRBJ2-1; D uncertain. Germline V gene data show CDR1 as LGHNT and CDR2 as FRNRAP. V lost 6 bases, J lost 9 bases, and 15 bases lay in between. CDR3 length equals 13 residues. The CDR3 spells CASGPTESGEQFF. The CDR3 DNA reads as TGTGCTAGTGGCCCAACCGAGTCTGGTGAGCAGTTCTTC. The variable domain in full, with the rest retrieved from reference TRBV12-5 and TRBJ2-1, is DARVTQTPRHKVTEMGQEVTMRCQPILGHNTVFWYRQTMMQGLELLAYFRNRAPLDDSGMPKDRFSAEMPDATLATLKIQPSEPRDSAVYFCASGPTESGEQFFGPGTRLTVL.

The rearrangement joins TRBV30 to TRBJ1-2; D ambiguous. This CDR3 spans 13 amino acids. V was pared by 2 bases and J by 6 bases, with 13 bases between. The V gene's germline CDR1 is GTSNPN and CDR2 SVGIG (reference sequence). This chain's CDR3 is CAWSPGPGNGYTF. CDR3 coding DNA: TGTGCCTGGAGTCCGGGTCCGGGGAATGGCTACACCTTC. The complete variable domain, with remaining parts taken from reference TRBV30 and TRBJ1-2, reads SQTIHQWPATLVQPVGSPLSLECTVEGTSNPNLYWYRQAAGRGLQLLFYSVGIGQISSEVPQNLSASRPQDRQFILSSKKLLLSDSGFYLCAWSPGPGNGYTFGSGTRLTVV.

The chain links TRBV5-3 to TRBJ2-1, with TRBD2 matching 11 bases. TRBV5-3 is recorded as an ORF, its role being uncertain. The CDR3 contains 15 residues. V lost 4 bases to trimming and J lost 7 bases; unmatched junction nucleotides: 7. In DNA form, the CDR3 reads TGTGCCAGAAGCCTAGTTTGGACTAGCGGGAATGAGCAGTTCTTC. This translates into CARSLVWTSGNEQFF.

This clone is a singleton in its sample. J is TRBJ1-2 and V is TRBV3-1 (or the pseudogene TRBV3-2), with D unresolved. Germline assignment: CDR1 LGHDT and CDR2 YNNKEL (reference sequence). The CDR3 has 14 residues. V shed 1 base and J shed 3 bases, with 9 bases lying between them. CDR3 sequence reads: CASSQGGLDYGYTF. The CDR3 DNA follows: TGTGCCAGCAGCCAAGGTGGACTAGACTATGGCTACACCTTC.

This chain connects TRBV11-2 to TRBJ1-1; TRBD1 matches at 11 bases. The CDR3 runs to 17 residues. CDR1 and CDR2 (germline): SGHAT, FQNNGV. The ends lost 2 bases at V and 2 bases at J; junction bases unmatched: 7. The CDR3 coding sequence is TGTGCCAGCAGCTTAACTCGCGGGACAGGGGGAAACACTGAAGCTTTCTTT. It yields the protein CASSLTRGTGGNTEAFF.

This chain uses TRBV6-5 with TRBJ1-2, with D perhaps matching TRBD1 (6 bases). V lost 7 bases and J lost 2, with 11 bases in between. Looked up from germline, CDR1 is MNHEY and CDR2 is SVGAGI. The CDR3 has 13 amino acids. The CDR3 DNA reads TGTGCCAGCACCGCAACAGGGAACTATGGCTACACCTTC. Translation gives CASTATGNYGYTF.

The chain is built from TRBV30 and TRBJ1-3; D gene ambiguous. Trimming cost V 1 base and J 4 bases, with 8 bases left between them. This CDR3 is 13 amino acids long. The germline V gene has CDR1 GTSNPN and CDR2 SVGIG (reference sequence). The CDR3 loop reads CAWSGTPGNTIYF. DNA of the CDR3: TGTGCCTGGAGTGGGACTCCCGGAAACACCATATATTTT.

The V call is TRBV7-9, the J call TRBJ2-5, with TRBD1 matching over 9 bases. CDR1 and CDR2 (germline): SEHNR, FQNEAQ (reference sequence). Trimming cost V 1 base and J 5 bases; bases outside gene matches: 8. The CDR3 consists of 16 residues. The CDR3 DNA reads TGTGCCAGCAGCTTAGTAGTTGGGACAGGGTTGGAGACCCAGTACTTC. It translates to CASSLVVGTGLETQYF.

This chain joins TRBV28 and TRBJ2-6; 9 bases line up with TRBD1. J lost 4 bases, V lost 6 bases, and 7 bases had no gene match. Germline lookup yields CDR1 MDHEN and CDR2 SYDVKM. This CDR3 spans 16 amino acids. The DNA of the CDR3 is TGTGCCAGCAGCTCTTACAGGGGGCAAGGGGCCAACGTCCTGACTTTC. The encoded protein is CASSSYRGQGANVLTF. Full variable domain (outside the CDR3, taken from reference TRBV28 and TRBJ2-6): DVKVTQSSRYLVKRTGEKVFLECVQDMDHENMFWYRQDPGLGLRLIYFSYDVKMKEKGDIPEGYSVSREKKERFSLILESASTNQTSMYLCASSSYRGQGANVLTFGAGSRLTVL.

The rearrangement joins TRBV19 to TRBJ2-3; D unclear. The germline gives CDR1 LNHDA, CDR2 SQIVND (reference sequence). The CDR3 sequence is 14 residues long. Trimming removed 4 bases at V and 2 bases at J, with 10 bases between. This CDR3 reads CASSRARATDTQYF. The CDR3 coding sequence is TGTGCCAGTAGTAGGGCCCGAGCCACAGATACGCAGTATTTT.

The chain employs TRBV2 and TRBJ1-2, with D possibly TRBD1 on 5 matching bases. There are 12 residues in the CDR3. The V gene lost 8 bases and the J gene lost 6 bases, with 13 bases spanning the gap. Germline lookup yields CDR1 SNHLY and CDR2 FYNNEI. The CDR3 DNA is TGTGCCAGCGATTCCAGGGTGAATGGCTACACCTTC. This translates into CASDSRVNGYTF.

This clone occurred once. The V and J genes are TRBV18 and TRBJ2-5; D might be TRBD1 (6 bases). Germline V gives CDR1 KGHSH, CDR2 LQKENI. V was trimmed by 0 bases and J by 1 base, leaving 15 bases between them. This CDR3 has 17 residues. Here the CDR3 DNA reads TGTGCCAGCTCACCACCGGGGGCTGCGGGTACCCAAGAGACCCAGTACTTC. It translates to CASSPPGAAGTQETQYF.

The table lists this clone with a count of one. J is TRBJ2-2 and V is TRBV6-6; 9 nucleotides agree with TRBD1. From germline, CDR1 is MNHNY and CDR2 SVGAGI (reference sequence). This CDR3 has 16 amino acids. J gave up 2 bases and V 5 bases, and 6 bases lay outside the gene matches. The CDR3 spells CASSLTGGGNTGELFF. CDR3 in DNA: TGTGCCAGCAGTCTTACAGGGGGCGGCAACACCGGGGAGCTGTTTTTT.

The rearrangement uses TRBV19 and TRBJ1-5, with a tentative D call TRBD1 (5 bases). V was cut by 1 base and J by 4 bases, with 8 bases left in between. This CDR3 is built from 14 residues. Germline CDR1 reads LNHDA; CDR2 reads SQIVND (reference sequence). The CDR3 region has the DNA TGTGCCAGTAGTATAGGGGGCCCAAATCAGCCCCAGCATTTT. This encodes CASSIGGPNQPQHF.

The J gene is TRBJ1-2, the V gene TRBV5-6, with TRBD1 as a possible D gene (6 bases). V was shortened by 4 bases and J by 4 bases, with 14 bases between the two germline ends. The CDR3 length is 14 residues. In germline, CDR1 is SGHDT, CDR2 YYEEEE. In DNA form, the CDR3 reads TGTGCCAGCAGCACACCGGGACATATCTATGGCTACACCTTC. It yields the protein CASSTPGHIYGYTF.

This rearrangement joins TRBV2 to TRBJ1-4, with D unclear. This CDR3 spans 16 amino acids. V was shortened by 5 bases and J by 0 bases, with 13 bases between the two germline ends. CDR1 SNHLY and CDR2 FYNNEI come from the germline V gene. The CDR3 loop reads CASSSSDGTTNEKLFF. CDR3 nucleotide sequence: TGTGCCAGCAGTTCCTCGGACGGGACAACTAATGAAAAACTGTTTTTT. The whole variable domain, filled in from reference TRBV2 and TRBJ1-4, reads EPEVTQTPSHQVTQMGQEVILRCVPISNHLYFYWYRQILGQKVEFLVSFYNNEISEKSEIFDDQFSVERPDGSNFTLKIRSTKLEDSAMYFCASSSSDGTTNEKLFFGSGTQLSVL.

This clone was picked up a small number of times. CDR3 sequence reads: CASSPISYEQYF. DNA for the CDR3: TGTGCCAGCAGCCCCATCTCCTACGAGCAGTACTTC. The chain is built from TRBV7-9 and TRBJ2-7; no clear D gene. This CDR3 has 12 amino acids. Trimming removed 5 bases from V and 0 bases from J, with 5 bases in between. CDR1 SEHNR and CDR2 FQNEAQ come from the germline V gene (reference sequence).

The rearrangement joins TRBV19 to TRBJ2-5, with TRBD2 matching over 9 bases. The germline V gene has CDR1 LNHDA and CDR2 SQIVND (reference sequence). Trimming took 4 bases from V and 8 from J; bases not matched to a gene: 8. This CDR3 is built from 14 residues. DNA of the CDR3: TGTGCCAGTAGTAGGCTAGCGGGGCCTGGAACCCAGTACTTC. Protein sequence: CASSRLAGPGTQYF. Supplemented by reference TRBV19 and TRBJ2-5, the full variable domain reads DGGITQSPKYLFRKEGQNVTLSCEQNLNHDAMYWYRQDPGQGLRLIYYSQIVNDFQKGDIAEGYSVSREKKESFPLTVTSAQKNPTAFYLCASSRLAGPGTQYFGPGTRLLVL.

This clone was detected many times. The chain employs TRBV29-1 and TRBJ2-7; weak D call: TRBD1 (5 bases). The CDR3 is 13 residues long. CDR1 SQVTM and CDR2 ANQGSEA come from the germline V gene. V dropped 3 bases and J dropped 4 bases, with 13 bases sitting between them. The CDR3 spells CSVEGRQGYEQYF. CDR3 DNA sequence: TGCAGCGTTGAGGGGCGGCAGGGATACGAGCAGTACTTC.

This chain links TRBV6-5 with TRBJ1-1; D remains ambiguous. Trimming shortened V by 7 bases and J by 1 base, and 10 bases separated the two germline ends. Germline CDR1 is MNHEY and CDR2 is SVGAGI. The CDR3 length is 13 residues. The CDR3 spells CASNARSNTEAFF. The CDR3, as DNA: TGTGCCAGCAATGCCAGATCGAACACTGAAGCTTTCTTT.

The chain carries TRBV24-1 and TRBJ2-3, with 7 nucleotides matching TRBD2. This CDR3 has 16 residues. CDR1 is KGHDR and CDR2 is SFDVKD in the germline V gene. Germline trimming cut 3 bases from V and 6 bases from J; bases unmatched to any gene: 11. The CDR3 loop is CATSDRGGGGMDTQYF. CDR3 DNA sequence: TGTGCCACCAGTGATCGTGGCGGCGGGGGAATGGATACGCAGTATTTT.

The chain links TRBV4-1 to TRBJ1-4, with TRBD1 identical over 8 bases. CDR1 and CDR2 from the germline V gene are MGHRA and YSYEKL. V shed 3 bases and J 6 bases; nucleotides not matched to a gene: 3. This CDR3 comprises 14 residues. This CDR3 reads CASSHQQGDEKLFF. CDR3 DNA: TGCGCCAGCAGCCACCAACAGGGGGATGAAAAACTGTTTTTT.

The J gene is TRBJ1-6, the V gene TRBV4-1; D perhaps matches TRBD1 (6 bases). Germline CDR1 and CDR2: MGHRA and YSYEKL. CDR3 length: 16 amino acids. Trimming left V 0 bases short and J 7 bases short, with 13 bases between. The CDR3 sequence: CASSQDAAGANSPLHF. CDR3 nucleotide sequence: TGCGCCAGCAGCCAAGATGCGGCAGGGGCGAATTCACCCCTCCACTTT.

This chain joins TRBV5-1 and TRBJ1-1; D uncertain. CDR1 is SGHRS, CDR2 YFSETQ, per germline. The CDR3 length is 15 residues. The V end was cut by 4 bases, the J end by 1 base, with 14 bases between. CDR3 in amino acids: CASSPTGPRNTEAFF. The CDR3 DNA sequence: TGCGCCAGCAGCCCAACGGGTCCAAGGAACACTGAAGCTTTCTTT.

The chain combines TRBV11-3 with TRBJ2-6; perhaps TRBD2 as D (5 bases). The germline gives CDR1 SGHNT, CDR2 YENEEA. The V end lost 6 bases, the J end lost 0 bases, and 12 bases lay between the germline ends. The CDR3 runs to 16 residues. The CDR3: CASSEGESSGANVLTF. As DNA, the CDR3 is TGTGCCAGCAGTGAGGGCGAGAGCTCTGGGGCCAACGTCCTGACTTTC.

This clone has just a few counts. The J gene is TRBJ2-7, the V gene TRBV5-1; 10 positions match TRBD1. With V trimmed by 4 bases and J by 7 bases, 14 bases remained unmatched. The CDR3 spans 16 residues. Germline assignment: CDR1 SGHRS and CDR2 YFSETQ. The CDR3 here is CASSLGTGAPSSEQYF. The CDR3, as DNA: TGCGCCAGCAGCCTAGGGACAGGGGCCCCCTCCTCTGAGCAGTACTTC. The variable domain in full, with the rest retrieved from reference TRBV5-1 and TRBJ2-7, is KAGVTQTPRYLIKTRGQQVTLSCSPISGHRSVSWYQQTPGQGLQFLFEYFSETQRNKGNFPGRFSGRQFSNSRSEMNVSTLELGDSALYLCASSLGTGAPSSEQYFGPGTRLTVT.